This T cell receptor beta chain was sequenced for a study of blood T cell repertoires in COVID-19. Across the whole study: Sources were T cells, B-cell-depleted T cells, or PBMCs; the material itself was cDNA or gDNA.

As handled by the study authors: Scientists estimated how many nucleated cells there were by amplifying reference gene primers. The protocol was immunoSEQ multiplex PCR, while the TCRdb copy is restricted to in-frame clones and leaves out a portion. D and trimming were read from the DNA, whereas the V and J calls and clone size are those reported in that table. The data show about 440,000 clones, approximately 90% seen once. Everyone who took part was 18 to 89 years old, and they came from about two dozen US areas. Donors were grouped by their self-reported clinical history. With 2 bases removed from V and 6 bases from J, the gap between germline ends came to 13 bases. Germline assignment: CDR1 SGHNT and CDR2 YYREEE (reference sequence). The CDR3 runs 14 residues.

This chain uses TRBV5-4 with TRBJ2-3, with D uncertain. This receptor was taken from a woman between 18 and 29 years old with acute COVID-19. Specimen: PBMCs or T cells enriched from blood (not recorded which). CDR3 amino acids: CASSFGGITDTQYF. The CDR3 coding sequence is TGTGCCAGCAGCTTTGGCGGCATTACGGATACGCAGTATTTT.